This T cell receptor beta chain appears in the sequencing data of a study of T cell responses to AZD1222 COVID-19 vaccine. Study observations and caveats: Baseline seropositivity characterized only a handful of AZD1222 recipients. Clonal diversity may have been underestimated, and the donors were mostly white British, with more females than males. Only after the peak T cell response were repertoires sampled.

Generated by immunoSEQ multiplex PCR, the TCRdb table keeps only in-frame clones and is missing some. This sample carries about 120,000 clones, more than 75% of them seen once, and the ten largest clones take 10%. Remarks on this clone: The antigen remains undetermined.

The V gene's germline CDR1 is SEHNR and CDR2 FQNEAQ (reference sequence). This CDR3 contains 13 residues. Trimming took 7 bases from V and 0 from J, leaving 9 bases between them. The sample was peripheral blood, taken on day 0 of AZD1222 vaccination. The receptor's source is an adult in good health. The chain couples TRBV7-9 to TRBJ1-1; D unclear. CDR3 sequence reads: CASNHLMNTEAFF. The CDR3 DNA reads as TGTGCCAGCAACCACTTGATGAACACTGAAGCTTTCTTT.